This entry features one TCR beta chain sequence. Study processing details: Amplified reference gene primers provided the basis for estimating nucleated cell counts. The data were produced by immunoSEQ multiplex PCR, yet TCRdb's version contains in-frame clones alone and is incomplete. V and J calls and clone size are given by that table; D and trimming were obtained from the DNA. The sample shows more than 200,000 clones, under 90% of them seen only once. This CDR3 contains 18 residues. From germline, CDR1 is MRHNA and CDR2 SNTAGT. Trimming left V 2 bases short and J 0 bases short, with 17 bases between. The sample belongs to a study of blood T cell repertoires in COVID-19. Study summary: Both acute and convalescent COVID-19 samples were obtained from the United States, Italy and Spain.

Participant reports of clinical history set cohort assignment. Sequences were obtained from PBMCs or T cells enriched from blood (not recorded which). The sequence derives from a man aged 40-50 years who had recovered from COVID-19. This rearrangement joins TRBV6-4 to TRBJ1-5; D remains unclear. The CDR3, as DNA: TGTGCCAGCAGTGACCTTGCCCGGGGATCTTATAGCAATCAGCCCCAGCATTTT. Translation: CASSDLARGSYSNQPQHF.